The clone carrying this T cell receptor (beta chain) was recorded at least ten times. Antigen unknown. cDNA libraries of TCR beta carried unique molecular identifiers. cDNA molecules numbering about half a million came from approximately 1 to 10 million T cells. A single record per CDR3 protein comes from TCRdb applying MiXCR to the PCR reads. The sample consists of roughly 730,000 distinct CDR3 sequences, roughly 30% of them appearing once. The data originate from a study of post-analysis software for immune sequencing data. General observations from the study: The F measure placed samples prepared in the same batch into strongly shared clusters. Elevated frequency relative to controls characterized several TRBV segments in patients, TRBV5-6, TRBV5-1 and TRBV20-1 among them. Among multiple sclerosis patients, normalized Chao1 diversity was significantly below that of controls.

Germline V gene lookup returns CDR1 SQVTM and CDR2 ANQGSEA. The length of the CDR3 is 12 residues. Deletions cut 8 bases from V and 1 base from J, with 12 bases between. This sequence joins TRBV29-1 and TRBJ2-7; a weak D match, TRBD1 (6 bases). Sequenced sample: blood. The clonotype was recovered from a girl between 10 and 17 years old with multiple sclerosis. CDR3: CSIGQSSYEQYF. The CDR3, as DNA: TGCAGCATCGGACAGAGTTCCTACGAGCAGTACTTC.